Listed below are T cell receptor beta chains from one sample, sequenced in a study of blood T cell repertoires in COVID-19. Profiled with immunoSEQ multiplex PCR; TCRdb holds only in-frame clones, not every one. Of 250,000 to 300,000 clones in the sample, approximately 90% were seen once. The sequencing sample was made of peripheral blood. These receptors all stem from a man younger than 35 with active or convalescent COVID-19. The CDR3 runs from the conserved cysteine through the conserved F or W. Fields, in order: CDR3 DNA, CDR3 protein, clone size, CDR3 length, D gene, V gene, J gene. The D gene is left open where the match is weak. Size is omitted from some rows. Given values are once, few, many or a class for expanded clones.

TGTGCCAGCAGCCAAGCTCAAGAGACCCAGTACTTC	CASSQAQETQYF	once	12	.	TRBV4-2	TRBJ2-5
TGTGCCAGCAGTTTAGGGACAGGGGGCTATGGCTACACCTTC	CASSLGTGGYGYTF	.	14	TRBD1	TRBV28	TRBJ1-2
TGTGCCAGCAGCCCGGTAGCAGGGGGCACAGATACGCAGTATTTT	CASSPVAGGTDTQYF	.	15	.	TRBV7-2	TRBJ2-3
TGTGCCATATCTAGCGGGTCATCGAACACCGGGGAGCTGTTTTTT	CAISSGSSNTGELFF	.	15	TRBD2	TRBV2	TRBJ2-2
TGTGCCAGCAGGGGGGGTTCAGATACGCAGTATTTT	CASRGGSDTQYF	.	12	.	TRBV28	TRBJ2-3
TGTGCCACGAGGTGGAGGGGGCTTAAGGATGAGCAGTTCTTC	CATRWRGLKDEQFF	.	14	.	TRBV15	TRBJ2-1
TGTGCCAGCTCACCCCGGCTAGCGGGCAACAATGAGCAGTTCTTC	CASSPRLAGNNEQFF	.	15	TRBD2	TRBV18	TRBJ2-1
TGTGCCAGCAGTGGACTAGCGGGGGTCACAGATACGCAGTATTTT	CASSGLAGVTDTQYF	few	15	TRBD2	TRBV6-4	TRBJ2-3
TGTGCCAGCAGGACAGGACCTGCTCAGCCCCAGCATTTT	CASRTGPAQPQHF	.	13	.	TRBV6-5	TRBJ1-5
TGCGCCAGCAGGCCCCAGGGTCCCAACGAGCAGTACTTC	CASRPQGPNEQYF	once	13	.	TRBV5-1	TRBJ2-7
TGTGCCAGCAAGGGGCCCGGGGCCAACGTCCTGACTTTC	CASKGPGANVLTF	.	13	.	TRBV27	TRBJ2-6
TGTGCCAGCAGCCAAAGGGGGTTTTACGAGCAGTACTTC	CASSQRGFYEQYF	.	13	.	TRBV3-1/TRBV3-2	TRBJ2-7
TGTGCCTGGAGTGGGAGGACAGGCCGAAAAGAGACCCAGTACTTC	CAWSGRTGRKETQYF	.	15	TRBD1	TRBV30	TRBJ2-5
TGTGCCAGCAGCCACACAGATACGCAGTATTTT	CASSHTDTQYF	.	11	.	TRBV7-9	TRBJ2-3
TGCGCCAGCAGCTTATCCTCCCCTGGAAACACCATATATTTT	CASSLSSPGNTIYF	.	14	.	TRBV5-1	TRBJ1-3
TGCGCCAGTGGCAGACAGCAAAGCTCTGGGGCCAACGTCCTGACTTTC	CASGRQQSSGANVLTF	once	16	.	TRBV5-1	TRBJ2-6
TGTGCCAGCAGTGTGGACCAGCGGACTGAAGCTTTCTTT	CASSVDQRTEAFF	.	13	.	TRBV25-1	TRBJ1-1
TGTGCCAGCACCCTCGGAGGGGCCTACGAGCAGTACTTC	CASTLGGAYEQYF	.	13	.	TRBV12-3/TRBV12-4	TRBJ2-7
TGTGCCAGCAGCTCCCGGGGAGGGGTGGACGAGCAGTACTTC	CASSSRGGVDEQYF	.	14	TRBD2	TRBV7-3	TRBJ2-7
TGTGCCAGCACCGTGGACTCGCCACATGAAAAACTGTTTTTT	CASTVDSPHEKLFF	.	14	.	TRBV28	TRBJ1-4
TGTGCCAGCAGTTTAACCGGGGGGGCCAGCACTGAGCAGTTCTTC	CASSLTGGASTEQFF	.	15	TRBD2	TRBV28	TRBJ2-1
TGTGCCAGCAGCCTGTCGACAGGGGAAAATTCACCCCTCCACTTT	CASSLSTGENSPLHF	.	15	TRBD1	TRBV5-5	TRBJ1-6
TGTGCCAGCAGCGGAACTATAAAGGGGACAACTAATGAAAAACTGTTTTTT	CASSGTIKGTTNEKLFF	.	17	.	TRBV7-9	TRBJ1-4
TGTGCCAGTAGTCTAAGAGGGGGTGAGCAGTTCTTC	CASSLRGGEQFF	.	12	.	TRBV19	TRBJ2-1
TGTGCCTGGAGTCGTGGCAGTCATGGAGAGACCCAGTACTTC	CAWSRGSHGETQYF	few	14	.	TRBV30	TRBJ2-5
TGTGCCAGTAGTAAGGAGACTACGGGCTCCTATAATTCACCCCTCCACTTT	CASSKETTGSYNSPLHF	.	17	.	TRBV19	TRBJ1-6
TGTGCCAGCAGCAAGGGACTAGCGGGGATCGGGGAGCTGTTTTTT	CASSKGLAGIGELFF	.	15	TRBD2	TRBV27	TRBJ2-2
TGTGCCAGTAGTATAGATTACAGGGCTTATGGCTACACCTTC	CASSIDYRAYGYTF	.	14	.	TRBV19	TRBJ1-2